This TCR beta chain was documented in a study of T cell changes during pregnancy in multiple sclerosis. Clones were read by immunoSEQ multiplex PCR, and TCRdb kept only the in-frame ones, dropping some. The table lists over 65,000 clones, roughly 94% of them singletons. Germline lookup yields CDR1 LNHDA and CDR2 SQIVND (reference sequence). The CDR3 totals 14 residues. Trimming took 6 bases from V and 1 from J, leaving 12 bases between them. This clonotype was sampled from a female donor with multiple sclerosis, enrolled in a pregnancy study. The chain links TRBV19 to TRBJ2-5; possibly TRBD1 for D (6 bases). The sample in question was peripheral blood, obtained in the third trimester of pregnancy. The CDR3 coding sequence is TGTGCCAGTAGGCAGGGGCCGGGCCAAGAGACCCAGTACTTC. This translates into CASRQGPGQETQYF.